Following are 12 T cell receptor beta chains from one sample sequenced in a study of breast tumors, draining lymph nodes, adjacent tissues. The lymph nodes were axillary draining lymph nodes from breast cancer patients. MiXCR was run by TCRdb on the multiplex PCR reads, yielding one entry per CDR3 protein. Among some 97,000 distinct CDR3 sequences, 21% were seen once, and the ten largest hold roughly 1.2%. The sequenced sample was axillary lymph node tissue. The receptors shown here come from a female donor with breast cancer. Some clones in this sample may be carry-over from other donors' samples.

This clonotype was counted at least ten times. The chain's CDR3 is CAWTRQGQGSYEQYF. The CDR3 region has the DNA TGTGCCTGGACCCGACAGGGACAGGGATCCTACGAGCAGTACTTC. The V gene is TRBV30, the J gene TRBJ2-7, with 9 positions matching TRBD1. The germline gives CDR1 GTSNPN, CDR2 SVGIG (reference sequence). This CDR3 region has 15 residues. The junction had 8 bases not matched to a gene; V was cut back by 4 bases and J by 1 base.

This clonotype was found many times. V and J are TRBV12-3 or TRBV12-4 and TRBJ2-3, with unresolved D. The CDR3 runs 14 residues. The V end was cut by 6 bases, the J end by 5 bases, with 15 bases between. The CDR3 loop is CASSPMTEKDTQYF. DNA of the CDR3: TGTGCCAGCAGCCCAATGACGGAGAAAGATACGCAGTATTTT.

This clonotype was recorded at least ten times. CDR3 residues: CASSDQGWNYGYTF. The CDR3 nucleotides are TGTGCCAGCAGTGATCAGGGGTGGAACTATGGCTACACCTTC. The rearrangement uses TRBV2 and TRBJ1-2, with TRBD1 as a possible D gene (6 bases). This CDR3 region has 14 residues. V dropped 3 bases and J dropped 2 bases, with 10 bases sitting between them. Germline values: CDR1 SNHLY, CDR2 FYNNEI.

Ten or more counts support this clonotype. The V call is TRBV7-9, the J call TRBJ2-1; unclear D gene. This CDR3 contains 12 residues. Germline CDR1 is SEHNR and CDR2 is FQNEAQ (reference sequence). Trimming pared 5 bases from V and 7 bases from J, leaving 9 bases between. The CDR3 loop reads CASSPPENEQFF. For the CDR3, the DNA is TGTGCCAGCAGCCCCCCGGAGAATGAGCAGTTCTTC.

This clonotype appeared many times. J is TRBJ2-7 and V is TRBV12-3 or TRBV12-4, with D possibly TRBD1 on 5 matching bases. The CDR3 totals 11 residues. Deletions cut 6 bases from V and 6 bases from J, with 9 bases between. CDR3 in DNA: TGTGCCAGCAGCTCAGGGATCGAGCAGTACTTC. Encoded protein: CASSSGIEQYF.

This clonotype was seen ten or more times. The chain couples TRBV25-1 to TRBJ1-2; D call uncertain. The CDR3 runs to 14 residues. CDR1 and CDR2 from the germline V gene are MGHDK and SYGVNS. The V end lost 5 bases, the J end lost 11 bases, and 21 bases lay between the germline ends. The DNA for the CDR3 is TGTGCCAGCAGTCCTGGGCGGTCAGGCTGGTGGTACACCTTC. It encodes CASSPGRSGWWYTF.

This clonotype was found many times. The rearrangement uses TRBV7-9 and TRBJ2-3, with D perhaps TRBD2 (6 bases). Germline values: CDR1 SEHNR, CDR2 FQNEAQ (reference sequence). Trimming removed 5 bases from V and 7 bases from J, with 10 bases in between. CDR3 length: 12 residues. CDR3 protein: CASSDGTYTQYF. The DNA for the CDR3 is TGTGCCAGCAGCGACGGGACTTATACGCAGTATTTT.

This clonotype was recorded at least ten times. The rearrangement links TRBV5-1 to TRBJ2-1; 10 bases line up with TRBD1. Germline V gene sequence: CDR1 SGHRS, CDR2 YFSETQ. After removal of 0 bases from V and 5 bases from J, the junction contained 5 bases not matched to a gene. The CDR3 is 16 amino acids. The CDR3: CASSLGPGQGNNEQFF. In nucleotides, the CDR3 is TGCGCCAGCAGCTTGGGACCGGGACAGGGGAACAATGAGCAGTTCTTC.

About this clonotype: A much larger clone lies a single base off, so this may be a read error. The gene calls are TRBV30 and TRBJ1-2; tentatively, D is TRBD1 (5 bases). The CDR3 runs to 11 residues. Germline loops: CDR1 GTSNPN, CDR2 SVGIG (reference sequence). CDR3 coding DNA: TGTGCCTGGCAGGGTGTCTATGGCTACGCCTTC. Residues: CAWQGVYGYAF.

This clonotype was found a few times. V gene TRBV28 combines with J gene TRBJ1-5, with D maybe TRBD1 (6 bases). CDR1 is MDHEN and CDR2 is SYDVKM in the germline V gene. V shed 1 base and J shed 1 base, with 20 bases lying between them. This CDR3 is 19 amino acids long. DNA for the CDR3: TGTGCCAGCAGTTTATTACGGGACACCTTACGGCGGAGCAATCAGCCCCAGCATTTT. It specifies CASSLLRDTLRRSNQPQHF.

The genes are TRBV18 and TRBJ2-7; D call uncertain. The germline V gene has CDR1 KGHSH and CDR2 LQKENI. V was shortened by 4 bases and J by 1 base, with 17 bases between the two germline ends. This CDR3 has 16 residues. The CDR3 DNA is TGTGCCAGCTCACTTCACGGCCCCATTACTTCCTACGAGCAGTACTTC. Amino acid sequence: CASSLHGPITSYEQYF.

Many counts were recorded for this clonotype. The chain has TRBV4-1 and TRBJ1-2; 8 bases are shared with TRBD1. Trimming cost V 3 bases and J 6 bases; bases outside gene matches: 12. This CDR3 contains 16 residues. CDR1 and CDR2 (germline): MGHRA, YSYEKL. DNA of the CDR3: TGCGCCAGCAGCCACATTGGACAGGGACGAGCGGATGGCTACACCTTC. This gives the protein CASSHIGQGRADGYTF.